The subject of this entry is one T cell receptor (beta chain). In its sample, this clonotype was seen many times. Its recognized antigen is unknown. Base-call qualities are not available, and no considerably larger clone is one nucleotide away. V lost 5 bases and J lost 0 bases, and the count of bases not matched to a germline gene is 10. CDR1 and CDR2 were assigned from the germline V gene as MDHEN and SYDVKM. From its cysteine to its phenylalanine, the CDR3 spans 17 amino acids. Of all the DNA, just the CDR3 is kept, 51 bases in frame from base 1. The time point label of this sample denotes: newly diagnosed GD, antithyroid drugs for less than 3 months. RNA was extracted from PBMCs in TRIzol for both TCR sequencing and RNA sequencing. Graves' disease was diagnosed according to American Thyroid Association guidelines. Recruitment of patients was carried out at an endocrinology department in Xi'an, China. Each patient gave approximately 9.7 milliliters of peripheral blood, collected in an EDTA anticoagulant tube. PBMCs were isolated by Ficoll Paque Plus density gradient separation without further T cell sorting. An Agilent 2100 Bioanalyzer and agarose gel were used to assess RNA quality, and a NanoDrop 2000 was used to measure RNA concentration.

The sample comes from a study of regulatory T cells in long-lasting Graves disease (dated by TCRdb to 2020 to 2023). Describing the broader study: Patients with newly diagnosed Graves' disease had been on antithyroid drugs for under 3 months. Peripheral blood TCR sequencing and RNA sequencing compared persistent Graves' disease patients with newly diagnosed Graves' disease patients. A total of roughly 35 samples were covered by TCR sequencing, comprising some 13 persistent and approximately 20 newly diagnosed Graves' disease patients. The study was conducted in China and was registered as a clinical trial. The research as a whole found: Persistent disease showed preferential use of TRBV28, TRBJ1-2 and TRBJ2-5, whereas newly diagnosed disease favored TRBV20-1 and TRBJ2-1. Sequencing and analysis were limited to the TCR beta chain. Lower TCR Shannon entropy and fewer highly expanded clones were observed in persistent Graves' disease patients than in newly diagnosed patients, which suggested clonal expansion. The authors noted that the small sample size was a limitation that may lower accuracy. More public clonotypes were shared among persistent patients (under 3,000) than among newly diagnosed patients (over 900). Because the primary lesion, thyroid tissue, could not be accessed, the study looked at peripheral blood alone.

The library relied on multiplex PCR. Sequencing was performed on an Illumina HiSeq 4000. To build TCR beta libraries, CDR3 regions were amplified by Arm-PCR using iRepertoire HTBI primers. PCR products were gel purified before sequencing. The authors processed their data as follows. Gene usage analysis of CDR3 amino acid clonotypes used the 60 to 80 TRBV and 14 to 15 TRBJ segments found across samples. Filtered high-quality paired reads were merged into contigs using COPE and FqMerger. Contigs were aligned with BLAST to IMGT TRBV, TRBD and TRBJ reference genes, and CDR3 was defined per IMGT. Any clonotype with a frequency above 0.1% was counted as a highly expanded clone. Repertoire diversity was measured by Shannon entropy, and V-J evenness by the Gini coefficient. Clonotypes shared by more than one individual were considered public. TCRdb reworked the public reads: Q25 trimming with fastp, MiXCR clone assembly, productive beta chains retained. Every entry covers one CDR3 protein and lists the most common genes and DNA from its rows. TCRdb's processing, not the authors', yielded these V and J calls. The sample includes around 460,000 distinct CDR3 sequences, with less than 15% observed a single time. Approximately 17% of the sample is taken by the ten largest.

These data were likewise used in another study, on T cells in Graves' hyperthyroidism and ophthalmopathy. The second study, in turn, reports: Graves' hyperthyroidism was defined as stable when no progression to ophthalmopathy occurred over 18 months of follow-up. Hyperthyroidism patients were newly diagnosed, with disease duration under 2 months, and aged 18 to 65 years. The study excluded patients with uncontrolled infections, other autoimmune diseases, pregnancy or lactation. Clinical symptoms, serum thyroxine and TRAb, thyroid ultrasound, and orbital computed tomography formed the basis for the diagnoses. The first round of RT-PCR for the TCR CDR3 was performed with the HTBI primer set and the Qiagen OneStep RT-PCR kit. Most expanded thyroid clonotypes (frequency above 0.001) were also found in blood, which suggests that blood repertoires may mirror thyroid immune responses. A 13 V-J signature model separated ophthalmopathy from stable hyperthyroidism, with roughly 88% sensitivity and 81.08% specificity in cross-validation and 80%/75% in testing. In validation, the model predicted progression to ophthalmopathy with 55% to 71% sensitivity and over 72% specificity, a median of 6.5 months before onset. To identify distinguishing TCR V-J signatures, a discovery cohort of 90 to 100 patients was used, comprising approximately 40 with Graves' ophthalmopathy and some 60 with stable Graves' hyperthyroidism. Prospective prediction of ophthalmopathy was tested in an independent validation cohort of some 20 hyperthyroidism patients and approximately 17 patients who later progressed to ophthalmopathy. The 75 to 100 discovery patients were randomly split 7:3 into training and test sets. In addition, the study compared T-cell repertoires in thyroid tissue and in blood from five to seven Graves' hyperthyroidism patients. After blood sampling, hyperthyroidism patients were treated with methimazole at a starting dose of 30 mg daily, and ophthalmopathy patients were treated with high-dose intravenous methylprednisolone. Libraries were constructed in a second round of multiplex PCR, after which size selection and purification were performed. Sequencing of the libraries was done on an Illumina HiSeq2000 using paired-end 100 bp reads. SOAPnuke was used to process the raw data, throwing out any read that contained adapters or uncalled bases, had a mean Phred below 15, or lacked an exact constant-primer or identifier match. High-quality paired reads were merged with COPE v1.2.5, and unique nucleotide sequences were defined as clonotypes. Clonotypes were aligned to IMGT TRBV, TRBD and TRBJ reference segments using MiTCR v1.1. The analysis was restricted to V-J combinations with a frequency above 0.0001, which together covered about 99% of the repertoires. The TCS score was defined as the ratio of F50 (clonal expansion) to E x V (chaos), calculated using BLOSUM62-based TCRdist between CDR3 peptides within each V-J. Welch's t-statistics and random forest reduced 500 to 550 V-J features to about 12, which were used in a naive Bayes classifier (R e1071). Sample size was not statistically predetermined, and blinding of investigators to group allocation was not performed. The paper reports TCR Vbeta CDR3 sequencing of over 130 peripheral blood samples: around 45 ophthalmopathy, about 75 hyperthyroidism and some 17 progressor patients.

This TCR came from a woman aged 45-59 years with Graves disease. Donor details come from another sample of the same person, matched by shared clones. Material: peripheral blood mononuclear cells (PBMCs), obtained at new diagnosis, from a patient treated with antithyroid drugs. In this chain, TRBV28 is recombined with TRBJ1-5; TRBD1 matches 7 bases in the middle. In nucleotides, the sequence is TGTGCCAGCAGTATCATCCGACAGGGCTATAGCAATCAGCCCCAGCATTTT. Its amino acids are CASSIIRQGYSNQPQHF. The CDR3, completed at both ends by the reference TRBV28 and TRBJ1-5 genes, gives the full variable domain DVKVTQSSRYLVKRTGEKVFLECVQDMDHENMFWYRQDPGLGLRLIYFSYDVKMKEKGDIPEGYSVSREKKERFSLILESASTNQTSMYLCASSIIRQGYSNQPQHFGDGTRLSIL.